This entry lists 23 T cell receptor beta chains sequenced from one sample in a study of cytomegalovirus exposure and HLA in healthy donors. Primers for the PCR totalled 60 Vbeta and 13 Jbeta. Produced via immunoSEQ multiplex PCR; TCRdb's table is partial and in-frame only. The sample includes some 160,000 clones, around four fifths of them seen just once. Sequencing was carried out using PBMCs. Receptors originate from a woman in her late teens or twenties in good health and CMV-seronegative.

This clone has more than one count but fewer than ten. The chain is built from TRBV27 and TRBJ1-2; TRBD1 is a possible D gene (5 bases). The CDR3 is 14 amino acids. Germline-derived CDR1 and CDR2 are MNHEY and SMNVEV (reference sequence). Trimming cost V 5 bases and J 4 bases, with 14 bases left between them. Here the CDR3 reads CASSDRDSSYGYTF. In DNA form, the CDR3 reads TGTGCCAGCAGTGACCGGGACTCCTCCTATGGCTACACCTTC.

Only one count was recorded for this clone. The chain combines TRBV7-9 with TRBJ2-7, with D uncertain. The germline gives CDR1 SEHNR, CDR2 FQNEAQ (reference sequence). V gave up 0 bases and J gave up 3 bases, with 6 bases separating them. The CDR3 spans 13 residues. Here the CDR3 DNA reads TGTGCCAGCAGCTTAGCGCAGGACTACGAGCAGTACTTC. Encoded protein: CASSLAQDYEQYF.

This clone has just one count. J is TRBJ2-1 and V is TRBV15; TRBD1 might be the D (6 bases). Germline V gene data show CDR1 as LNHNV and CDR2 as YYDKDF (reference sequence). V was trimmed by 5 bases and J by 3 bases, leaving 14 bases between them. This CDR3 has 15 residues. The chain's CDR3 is CATSARQAVYNEQFF. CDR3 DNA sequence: TGTGCCACCAGCGCTAGACAGGCCGTCTACAATGAGCAGTTCTTC.

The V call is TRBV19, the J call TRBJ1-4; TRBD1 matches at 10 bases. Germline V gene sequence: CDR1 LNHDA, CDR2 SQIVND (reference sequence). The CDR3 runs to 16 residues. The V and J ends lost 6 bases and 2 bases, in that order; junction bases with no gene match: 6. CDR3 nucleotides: TGTGCCAGTAGGGAGACAGGGGGCTCGACTAATGAAAAACTGTTTTTT. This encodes CASRETGGSTNEKLFF.

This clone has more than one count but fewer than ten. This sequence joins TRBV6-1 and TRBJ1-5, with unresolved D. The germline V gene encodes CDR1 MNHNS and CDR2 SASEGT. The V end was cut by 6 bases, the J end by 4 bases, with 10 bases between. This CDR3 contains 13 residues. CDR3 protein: CASRITANQPQHF. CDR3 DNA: TGTGCCAGCAGAATCACAGCTAATCAGCCCCAGCATTTT.

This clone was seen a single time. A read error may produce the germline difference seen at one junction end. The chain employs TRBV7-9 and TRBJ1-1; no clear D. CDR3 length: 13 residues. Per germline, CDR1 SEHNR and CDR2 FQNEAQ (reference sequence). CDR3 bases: TGTTCCAGCAGCTCTTCCGGGTGGACTGAAGCTTTCTTT. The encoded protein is CSSSSSGWTEAFF. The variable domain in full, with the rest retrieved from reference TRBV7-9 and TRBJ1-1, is DTGVSQNPRHKITKRGQNVTFRCDPISEHNRLYWYRQTLGQGPEFLTYFQNEAQLEKSRLLSDRFSAERPKGSFSTLEIQRTEQGDSAMYLCSSSSSGWTEAFFGQGTRLTVV.

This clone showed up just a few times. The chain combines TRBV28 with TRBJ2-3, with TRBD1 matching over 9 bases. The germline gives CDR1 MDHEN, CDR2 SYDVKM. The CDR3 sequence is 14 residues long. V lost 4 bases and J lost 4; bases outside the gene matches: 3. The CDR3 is CASSSGQGSDTQYF. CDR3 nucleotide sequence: TGTGCCAGCAGTTCGGGACAGGGATCAGATACGCAGTATTTT.

DNA for the CDR3: TGTGCCACCAGCAGAGGGGGCGGGGGTGAGACCCAGTACTTC. Encoded protein: CATSRGGGGETQYF. The chain has TRBV15 and TRBJ2-5; TRBD2 agrees at 7 bases. J lost 5 bases, V lost 1 base, and 4 bases had no gene match. The length of the CDR3 is 14 residues. Germline values: CDR1 LNHNV, CDR2 YYDKDF (reference sequence). Full variable domain (outside the CDR3, taken from reference TRBV15 and TRBJ2-5): DAMVIQNPRYQVTQFGKPVTLSCSQTLNHNVMYWYQQKSSQAPKLLFHYYDKDFNNEADTPDNFQSRRPNTSFCFLDIRSPGLGDTAMYLCATSRGGGGETQYFGPGTRLLVL.

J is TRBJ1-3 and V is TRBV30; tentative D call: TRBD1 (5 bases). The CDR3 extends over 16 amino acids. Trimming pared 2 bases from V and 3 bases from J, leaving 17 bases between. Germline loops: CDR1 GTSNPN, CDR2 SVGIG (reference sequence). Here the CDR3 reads CAWSPRPDSHGNTIYF. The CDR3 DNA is TGTGCCTGGAGTCCGCGCCCCGACAGTCATGGAAACACCATATATTTT.

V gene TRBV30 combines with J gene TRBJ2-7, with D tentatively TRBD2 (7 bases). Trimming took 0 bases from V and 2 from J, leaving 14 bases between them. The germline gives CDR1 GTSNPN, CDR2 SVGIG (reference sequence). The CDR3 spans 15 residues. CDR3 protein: CAWSVGGGLAYEQYF. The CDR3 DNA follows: TGTGCCTGGAGTGTAGGGGGGGGGCTGGCCTACGAGCAGTACTTC.

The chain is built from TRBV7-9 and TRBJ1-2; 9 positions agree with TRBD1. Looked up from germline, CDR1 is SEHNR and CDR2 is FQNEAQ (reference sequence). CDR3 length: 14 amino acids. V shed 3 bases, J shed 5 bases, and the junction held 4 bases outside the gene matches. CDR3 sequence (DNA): TGTGCCAGCAGCTTGTCCGGGACAGGGTATGGCTACACCTTC. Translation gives CASSLSGTGYGYTF.

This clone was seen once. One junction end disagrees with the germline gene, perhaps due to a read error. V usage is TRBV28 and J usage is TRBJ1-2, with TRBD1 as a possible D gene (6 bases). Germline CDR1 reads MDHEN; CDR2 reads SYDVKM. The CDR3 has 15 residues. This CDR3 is CASSLGAGEPYSYTF. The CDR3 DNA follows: TGTGCCAGCAGTTTAGGAGCAGGGGAGCCCTATAGCTACACCTTC.

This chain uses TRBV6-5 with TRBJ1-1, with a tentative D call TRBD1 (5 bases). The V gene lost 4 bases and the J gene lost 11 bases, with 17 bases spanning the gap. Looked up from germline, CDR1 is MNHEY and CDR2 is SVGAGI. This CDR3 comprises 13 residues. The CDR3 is CASSSQGPVTAFF. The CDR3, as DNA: TGTGCCAGCAGTTCCCAGGGCCCTGTAACGGCTTTCTTT.

CDR3 sequence reads: CASNTPGGGGEKLFF. The CDR3 coding sequence is TGTGCCAGCAACACCCCAGGGGGCGGGGGCGAAAAACTGTTTTTT. V and J are TRBV28 and TRBJ1-4; 8 bases agree with TRBD1. Germline lookup yields CDR1 MDHEN and CDR2 SYDVKM. This CDR3 region has 15 residues. The ends lost 7 bases at V and 8 bases at J; junction bases unmatched: 12.

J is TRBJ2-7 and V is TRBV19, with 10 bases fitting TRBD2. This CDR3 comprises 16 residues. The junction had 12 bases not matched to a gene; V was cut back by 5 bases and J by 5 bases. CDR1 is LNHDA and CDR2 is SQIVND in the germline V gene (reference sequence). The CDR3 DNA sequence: TGTGCCAGTAGTCGACAACGACTAGCGGGTGTAAACGAGCAGTACTTC. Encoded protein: CASSRQRLAGVNEQYF.

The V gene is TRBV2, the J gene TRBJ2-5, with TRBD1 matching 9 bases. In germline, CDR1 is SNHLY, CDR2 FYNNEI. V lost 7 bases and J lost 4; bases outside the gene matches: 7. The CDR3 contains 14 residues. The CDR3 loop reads CASTLQGARETQYF. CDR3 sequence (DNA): TGTGCCAGCACCCTACAGGGGGCGCGAGAGACCCAGTACTTC.

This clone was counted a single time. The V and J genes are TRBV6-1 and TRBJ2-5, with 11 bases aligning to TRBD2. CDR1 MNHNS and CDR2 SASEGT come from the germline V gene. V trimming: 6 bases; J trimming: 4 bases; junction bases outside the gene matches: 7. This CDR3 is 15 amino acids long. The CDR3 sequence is CASRISGGARETQYF. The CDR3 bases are TGTGCCAGCAGAATTAGCGGGGGGGCCAGAGAGACCCAGTACTTC.

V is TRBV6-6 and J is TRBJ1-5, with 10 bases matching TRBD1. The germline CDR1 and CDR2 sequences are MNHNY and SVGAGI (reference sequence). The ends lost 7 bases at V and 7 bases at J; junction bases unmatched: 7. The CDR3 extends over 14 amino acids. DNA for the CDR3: TGTGCCAGCACCGGACAGGGGGTCGGGCAGCCCCAGCATTTT. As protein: CASTGQGVGQPQHF.

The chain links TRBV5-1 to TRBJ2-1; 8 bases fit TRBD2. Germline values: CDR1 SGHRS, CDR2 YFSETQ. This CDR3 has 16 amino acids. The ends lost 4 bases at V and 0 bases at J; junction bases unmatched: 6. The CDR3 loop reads CASSEVAGGSYNEQFF. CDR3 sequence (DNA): TGCGCCAGCAGCGAAGTCGCGGGGGGCTCCTACAATGAGCAGTTCTTC.

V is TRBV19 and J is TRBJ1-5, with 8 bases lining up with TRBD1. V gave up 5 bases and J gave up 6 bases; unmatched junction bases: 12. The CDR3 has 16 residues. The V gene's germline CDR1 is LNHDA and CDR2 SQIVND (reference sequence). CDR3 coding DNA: TGTGCCAGTAGTTCTCCCGGACAGGGTATTGGTCAGCCCCAGCATTTT. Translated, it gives CASSSPGQGIGQPQHF.

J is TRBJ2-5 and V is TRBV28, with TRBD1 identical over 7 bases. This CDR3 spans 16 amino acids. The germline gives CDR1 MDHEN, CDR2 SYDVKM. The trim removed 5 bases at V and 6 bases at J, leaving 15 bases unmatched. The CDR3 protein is CASSPLPATGLKTQYF. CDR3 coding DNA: TGTGCCAGCAGTCCCCTTCCCGCGACAGGGCTCAAGACCCAGTACTTC. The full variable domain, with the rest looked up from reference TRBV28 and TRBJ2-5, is DVKVTQSSRYLVKRTGEKVFLECVQDMDHENMFWYRQDPGLGLRLIYFSYDVKMKEKGDIPEGYSVSREKKERFSLILESASTNQTSMYLCASSPLPATGLKTQYFGPGTRLLVL.

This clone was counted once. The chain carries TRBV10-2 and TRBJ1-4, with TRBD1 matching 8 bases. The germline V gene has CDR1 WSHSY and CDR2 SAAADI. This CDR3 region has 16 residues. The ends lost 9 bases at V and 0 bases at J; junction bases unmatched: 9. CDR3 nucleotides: TGCGCCAGTCGCCGCGGACAGGGTGCAACTAATGAAAAACTGTTTTTT. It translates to CASRRGQGATNEKLFF.

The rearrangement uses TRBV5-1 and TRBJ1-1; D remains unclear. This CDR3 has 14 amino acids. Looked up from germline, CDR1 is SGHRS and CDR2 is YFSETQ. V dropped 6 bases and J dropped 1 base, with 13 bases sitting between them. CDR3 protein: CASKRGDGNTEAFF. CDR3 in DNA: TGCGCCAGCAAGCGAGGCGATGGGAACACTGAAGCTTTCTTT.